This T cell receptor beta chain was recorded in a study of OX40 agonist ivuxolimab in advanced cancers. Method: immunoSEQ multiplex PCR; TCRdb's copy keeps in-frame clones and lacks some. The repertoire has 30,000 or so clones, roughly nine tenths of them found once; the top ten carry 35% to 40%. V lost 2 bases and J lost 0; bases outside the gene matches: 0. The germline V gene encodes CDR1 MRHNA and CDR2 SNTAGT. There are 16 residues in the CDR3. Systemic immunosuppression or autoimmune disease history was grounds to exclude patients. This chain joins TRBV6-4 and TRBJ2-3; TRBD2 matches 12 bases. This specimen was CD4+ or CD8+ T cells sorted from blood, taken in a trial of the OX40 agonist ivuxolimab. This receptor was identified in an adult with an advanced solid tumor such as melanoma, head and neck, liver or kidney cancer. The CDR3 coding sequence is TGTGCCAGCAGTGACGGACTAGCGGGAAGCACAGATACGCAGTATTTT. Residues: CASSDGLAGSTDTQYF.